This paragraph covers one T cell receptor (beta chain) sequence. Its antigen is not identified. The source of the sample is a study of shared clonotypes between healthy human individuals. Turning to the study itself: Each donor had three CD4 naive, three CD4 memory, two CD8 naive and one CD8 memory plate.

TCRdb keeps only in-frame clones here, not all; method: immunoSEQ multiplex PCR. The sample lists over 1.5 million clones, 95% to 99% seen once, with about 0.42% in the top ten. Findings of the study overall: Investigators expected sequencing depth to affect clonotype sharing among donors.

The V end lost 0 bases, the J end lost 2 bases, and 11 bases lay between the germline ends. CDR3 length: 15 residues. The germline CDR1 and CDR2 sequences are LNHDA and SQIVND (reference sequence). The TCR sequence derives from a man aged 30 to 45 in good health. Sequenced sample: naive CD4+ T cells sorted from blood. The subset: CD45RA+ positively selected. The genes are TRBV19 and TRBJ2-7; no clear D gene. CDR3 loop: CASSIEAGPTYEQYF. In nucleotides, the CDR3 is TGTGCCAGTAGTATAGAGGCAGGACCTACCTACGAGCAGTACTTC.